The next 18 T cell receptor beta chains were all read from a single sample in a study of shared clonotypes between healthy human individuals. TCRdb's table, derived via immunoSEQ multiplex PCR, lists solely in-frame clones and lacks some. Seen here are 1 million to 1.3 million clones, about four fifths observed once, and the top ten hold 0.55% to 0.7%. Source material: memory CD4+ T cells from PBMCs. Subset: CD45RA-negative fraction. The source of these receptors is a man younger than 35 in good health. Some clones in this sample may be carry-over from other donors' samples.

V is TRBV25-1 and J is TRBJ1-2; TRBD1 matches at 7 bases. The length of the CDR3 is 16 residues. Germline lookup yields CDR1 MGHDK and CDR2 SYGVNS. J was trimmed by 1 base and V by 4 bases; bases with no gene match: 9. CDR3 sequence: CASSGLGQGVNYGYTF. CDR3 coding DNA: TGTGCCAGCAGTGGCCTCGGGCAGGGGGTTAACTATGGCTACACCTTC.

Concerning this clone itself: A far larger clone is just one base off, so this is likely a read error. The sample has other DNA sequences that encode this CDR3 too. The rearrangement joins TRBV4-2 to TRBJ2-7, with 10 bases matching TRBD2. This CDR3 is 14 amino acids long. The V gene end was trimmed by 3 bases and the J gene end by 3 bases; junction bases not matched to a gene: 2. Germline V gene lookup returns CDR1 LGHNA and CDR2 YNFKEQ. The CDR3 DNA is TGTGCCAGCAGCCAGCTAGCGGGAGACTACGAGCAGTACTTC. This translates into CASSQLAGDYEQYF.

This chain uses TRBV7-7 with TRBJ2-1; D is undetermined. The CDR3 sequence is 13 residues long. The ends were cut back, 5 bases at V and 7 bases at J, with 12 bases in the middle. CDR1 is SSHAT, CDR2 FNYEAQ, per germline (reference sequence). For the CDR3, the DNA is TGTGCCAGCAGCGCCCTGGATACAAATGAGCAGTTCTTC. Translated, it gives CASSALDTNEQFF.

This rearrangement joins TRBV6-6 to TRBJ1-2; 12 bases agree with TRBD1. The CDR3 totals 13 residues. Germline V CDR1 and CDR2: MNHNY, SVGAGI (reference sequence). V trimming: 6 bases; J trimming: 8 bases; junction bases outside the gene matches: 4. The CDR3 is CASSVGTGGGYTF. CDR3 sequence (DNA): TGTGCCAGCAGCGTGGGGACAGGGGGCGGCTACACCTTC.

The genes are TRBV2 and TRBJ1-2; possible D gene TRBD1, 5 bases. The CDR3 totals 11 residues. CDR1 and CDR2 (germline): SNHLY, FYNNEI. Trimming pared 5 bases from V and 12 bases from J, leaving 13 bases between. The CDR3 spells CASSPRDFNTF. CDR3 sequence (DNA): TGTGCCAGCAGTCCCCGGGACTTCAACACCTTC.

The chain recombines TRBV9 with TRBJ2-1; D is possibly TRBD2 (7 bases). The germline gives CDR1 SGDLS, CDR2 YYNGEE. Trimming pared 3 bases from V and 9 bases from J, leaving 19 bases between. CDR3 size: 15 residues. CDR3 sequence (DNA): TGTGCCAGCAGCGGACAACAGGGTGGGAGGGGTGAGCAGTTCTTC. It codes for CASSGQQGGRGEQFF.

This clone was seen many times. This chain joins TRBV5-1 and TRBJ2-5; TRBD1 matches at 9 bases. The V segment lost 8 bases and the J segment 4 bases; nucleotides outside the gene matches: 12. From germline, CDR1 is SGHRS and CDR2 YFSETQ. The CDR3 has 15 residues. Written as DNA, the CDR3 is TGCGCCAGTAACTCCCGGGACAGGGTGATAGAGACCCAGTACTTC. It translates to CASNSRDRVIETQYF.

This clone was recorded a few times. The rearrangement links TRBV20-1 to TRBJ1-1; D gene unclear. Germline lookup yields CDR1 DFQATT and CDR2 SNEGSKA (reference sequence). Trimming took off 0 bases at V and 4 bases at J, with 3 bases between the two ends. The CDR3 length is 11 residues. Written as DNA, the CDR3 is TGCAGTGCTAGAGAGAGCACTGAAGCTTTCTTT. As protein: CSARESTEAFF.

The rearrangement joins TRBV28 to TRBJ1-2; 12 bases are shared with TRBD1. V lost 5 bases and J lost 7; bases outside the gene matches: 11. CDR1 and CDR2 (germline): MDHEN, SYDVKM. The CDR3 is made up of 16 amino acids. The CDR3 DNA follows: TGTGCCAGCAGTCTTCTCCCGGGACAGGGGGCGGTTGGCTACACCTTC. Translated, it gives CASSLLPGQGAVGYTF.

The chain joins TRBV7-2 to TRBJ2-5, with 14 bases aligning to TRBD2. CDR1 SGHTA and CDR2 FQGNSA come from the germline V gene. The CDR3 extends over 20 amino acids. V dropped 0 bases and J dropped 4; count of bases not matched to a gene: 13. Written as DNA, the CDR3 is TGTGCCAGCAGCTTAGCCGGGACGTTCGGGACTAGCGGGAGAGGAGAGACCCAGTACTTC. Its translation is CASSLAGTFGTSGRGETQYF. The full variable domain, completed using reference TRBV7-2 and TRBJ2-5, is GAGVSQSPSNKVTEKGKDVELRCDPISGHTALYWYRQSLGQGLEFLIYFQGNSAPDKSGLPSDRFSAERTGGSVSTLTIQRTQQEDSAVYLCASSLAGTFGTSGRGETQYFGPGTRLLVL.

The rearrangement joins TRBV6-5 to TRBJ1-2; D uncertain. The germline V gene encodes CDR1 MNHEY and CDR2 SVGAGI. Trimming pared 0 bases from V and 6 bases from J, leaving 8 bases between. This CDR3 spans 13 amino acids. CDR3: CASSYSRRHGYTF. DNA for the CDR3: TGTGCCAGCAGTTACTCTCGCAGGCATGGCTACACCTTC.

V is TRBV7-2 and J is TRBJ2-1; no clear D gene. The germline V gene has CDR1 SGHTA and CDR2 FQGNSA. The length of the CDR3 is 15 residues. Trimming cost V 1 base and J 0 bases, with 7 bases left between them. CDR3: CASSLEMSSYNEQFF. The CDR3 DNA is TGTGCCAGCAGCTTAGAGATGAGCTCCTACAATGAGCAGTTCTTC.

V usage is TRBV4-1 and J usage is TRBJ2-7; D gene uncertain. In germline, CDR1 is MGHRA, CDR2 YSYEKL. Trimming left V 0 bases short and J 0 bases short, with 12 bases between. The CDR3 extends over 16 amino acids. The CDR3 coding sequence is TGCGCCAGCAGCCAAGATTTGTGGACGCCCTCCTACGAGCAGTACTTC. This codes for CASSQDLWTPSYEQYF.

The rearrangement joins TRBV27 to TRBJ1-3; D not certain. This CDR3 spans 13 amino acids. Germline-derived CDR1 and CDR2 are MNHEY and SMNVEV (reference sequence). V shed 5 bases and J shed 2 bases, with 7 bases lying between them. The CDR3 reads CASSVGPGNTIYF. CDR3 coding DNA: TGTGCCAGCAGTGTAGGACCTGGAAACACCATATATTTT.

The rearrangement links TRBV5-5 to TRBJ1-3, with 7 bases matching TRBD1. V gave up 3 bases and J gave up 4 bases; unmatched junction bases: 4. The germline CDR1 and CDR2 sequences are SGHKS and YYEKEE (reference sequence). The CDR3 consists of 14 residues. Written as DNA, the CDR3 is TGTGCCAGCAGCTCTACAGGGGCGGGAAACACCATATATTTT. The encoded protein is CASSSTGAGNTIYF.

Remarks on this clone: This may arise from a read error, as a much more abundant clone is one base away. Other DNA sequences in this sample translate to the same CDR3. The chain is built from TRBV11-1 and TRBJ2-7, with a weak D call TRBD2 (5 bases). Trimming stripped 2 bases from V and 10 bases from J, with 21 bases between. Germline assignment: CDR1 SGHAT and CDR2 FQDESV (reference sequence). The length of the CDR3 is 15 residues. The CDR3 region is CASSLSEGRFSEQYF. CDR3 DNA sequence: TGTGCCAGCAGCTTAAGTGAGGGCCGGTTCTCCGAACAGTACTTC.

This clone was observed a handful of times. V usage is TRBV4-1 and J usage is TRBJ2-7, with a tentative D call TRBD2 (5 bases). Germline loops: CDR1 MGHRA, CDR2 YSYEKL. V was pared by 3 bases and J by 5 bases, with 11 bases between. CDR3 length equals 13 residues. CDR3 amino acids: CASSQRPGDEQYF. The CDR3 nucleotides read TGCGCCAGCAGCCAGCGGCCCGGGGACGAGCAGTACTTC.

Details on this clone: An end of the junction does not agree with germline; a read error may underlie this. The J gene is TRBJ1-2, the V gene TRBV10-3; D may be TRBD1 (5 bases). Per the germline V gene, CDR1 is ENHRY and CDR2 is SYGVKD. This CDR3 has 13 amino acids. The CDR3 spells CAITEGPNYGYTF. The CDR3 DNA sequence: TGTGCCATCACTGAGGGGCCGAACTATGGCTACACCTTC.